These 18 T cell receptor beta chains came from one sample sequenced in a study of blood T cell repertoires in COVID-19. Profiled with immunoSEQ multiplex PCR; TCRdb holds only in-frame clones, not every one. The sample shows over 200,000 clones, 80% to 85% of them seen only once. The sequenced material came from peripheral blood. The receptor set was obtained from a man aged 45-60 years with active or convalescent COVID-19.

The chain is built from TRBV4-3 and TRBJ1-6, with 9 bases identical to TRBD1. The CDR3 has 14 amino acids. Germline V gives CDR1 LGHNA, CDR2 YSLEER. The ends lost 5 bases at V and 8 bases at J; junction bases unmatched: 4. CDR3 amino acids: CASSTRDRDSPLHF. The CDR3 DNA reads TGCGCCAGCAGCACCCGGGACAGGGATTCACCCCTCCACTTT.

The chain links TRBV12-5 to TRBJ1-1, with 7 bases identical to TRBD1. With 2 bases clipped from V and 1 base from J, the junction kept 1 base outside the gene matches. There are 14 residues in the CDR3. Germline CDR1 is LGHNT and CDR2 is FRNRAP. The CDR3 sequence: CASGLQGGNTEAFF. Here the CDR3 DNA reads TGTGCTAGTGGTTTGCAGGGGGGGAACACTGAAGCTTTCTTT.

The rearrangement uses TRBV28 and TRBJ1-4, with D unclear. Germline loops: CDR1 MDHEN, CDR2 SYDVKM. The germline V and J ends were trimmed by 3 bases and 7 bases, with 15 bases remaining between them. The CDR3 has 15 amino acids. CDR3 residues: CASSLSGRSSEKLFF. CDR3 coding DNA: TGTGCCAGCAGTTTGAGCGGCAGGTCAAGTGAAAAACTGTTTTTT.

CDR3 sequence: CAREQGNQETQYF. The CDR3 DNA follows: TGCGCCAGAGAACAGGGAAATCAAGAGACCCAGTACTTC. V is TRBV10-1 and J is TRBJ2-5; a possible D gene is TRBD1 (6 bases). Trimming cost V 9 bases and J 2 bases, with 13 bases left between them. The length of the CDR3 is 13 residues. Germline V gene data show CDR1 as WNHNN and CDR2 as SYGVQD (reference sequence).

The chain combines TRBV3-1 (or the pseudogene TRBV3-2) with TRBJ1-4; D is possibly TRBD1 (5 bases). Trimming left V 1 base short and J 12 bases short, with 15 bases between. Germline assignment: CDR1 LGHDT and CDR2 YNNKEL (reference sequence). The length of the CDR3 is 14 residues. The CDR3 here is CASSQVGLARELFF. The CDR3 DNA reads TGTGCCAGCAGCCAAGTCGGGCTCGCCAGGGAACTGTTTTTT.

The rearrangement joins TRBV5-1 to TRBJ2-7; 8 bases map to TRBD1. CDR3 size: 14 residues. J gave up 0 bases and V 4 bases, and 3 bases lay outside the gene matches. Germline V gene sequence: CDR1 SGHRS, CDR2 YFSETQ. CDR3: CASSIGQGSYEQYF. CDR3 nucleotides: TGCGCCAGCAGCATTGGACAGGGCTCCTACGAGCAGTACTTC.

V is TRBV13 and J is TRBJ1-2; 8 bases agree with TRBD1. CDR3 size: 13 residues. Germline CDR1 PRHDT, CDR2 FYEKMQ (reference sequence). V lost 6 bases to trimming and J lost 3 bases; unmatched junction nucleotides: 3. The CDR3 region is CASSLGQDYGYTF. DNA of the CDR3: TGTGCCAGCAGTCTGGGACAGGACTATGGCTACACCTTC.

This chain connects TRBV3-1 (or the pseudogene TRBV3-2) to TRBJ2-5, with D perhaps TRBD1 (5 bases). Germline values: CDR1 LGHDT, CDR2 YNNKEL (reference sequence). The CDR3 runs 13 residues. Trimming cost V 4 bases and J 2 bases, with 8 bases left between them. The CDR3 region has the DNA TGTGCCAGCAGCCTTGGGGCGCAAGAGACCCAGTACTTC. Its protein is CASSLGAQETQYF.

The gene calls are TRBV9 and TRBJ2-2, with 16 bases lining up with TRBD2. Germline CDR1 and CDR2: SGDLS and YYNGEE. V shed 3 bases, J shed 7 bases, and the junction held 6 bases outside the gene matches. The CDR3 is made up of 17 amino acids. The CDR3 sequence: CASSAGLAGGLVGELFF. As DNA, the CDR3 is TGTGCCAGCAGCGCGGGACTAGCGGGGGGGCTTGTCGGGGAGCTGTTTTTT.

The CDR3 protein is CATSDPPRTDYYEQYF. The CDR3 DNA follows: TGTGCCACCAGTGATCCGCCCCGGACAGATTATTACGAGCAGTACTTC. The chain is built from TRBV24-1 and TRBJ2-7; TRBD1 might be the D (6 bases). The V gene's germline CDR1 is KGHDR and CDR2 SFDVKD. Trimming shortened V by 3 bases and J by 4 bases, and 18 bases separated the two germline ends. This CDR3 contains 16 residues.

The DNA for the CDR3 is TGTGCCAGCACCTGGGACAGGGGGGGAAACACCATATATTTT. This gives the protein CASTWDRGGNTIYF. This chain links TRBV28 with TRBJ1-3, with TRBD1 identical over 11 bases. V lost 7 bases to trimming and J lost 4 bases; unmatched junction nucleotides: 3. The germline gives CDR1 MDHEN, CDR2 SYDVKM. The CDR3 totals 14 residues.

The chain has TRBV27 and TRBJ2-1; 15 nucleotides agree with TRBD2. The V gene's germline CDR1 is MNHEY and CDR2 SMNVEV (reference sequence). The J segment lost 7 bases and the V segment lost 5 bases, leaving 12 bases of the junction unmatched. The CDR3 is 18 amino acids. DNA for the CDR3: TGTGCCAGCAGTCAACCTGGGACTAGCGGGGGGAATAGGAATGAGCAGTTCTTC. It codes for CASSQPGTSGGNRNEQFF.

In nucleotides, the CDR3 is TGCGCCAGCAGCTTGGGGCAGCGGGGGCGGGAGAATGAGCAGTTCTTC. The encoded protein is CASSLGQRGRENEQFF. The V call is TRBV5-1, the J call TRBJ2-1; 8 positions agree with TRBD2. Germline assignment: CDR1 SGHRS and CDR2 YFSETQ. Trimming removed 0 bases from V and 7 bases from J; junction bases left unmatched: 9. The CDR3 sequence is 16 residues long.

The chain links TRBV16 to TRBJ1-5; unclear D gene. The germline gives CDR1 KGHSY, CDR2 FQNENV. This CDR3 comprises 15 residues. Deletions cut 1 base from V and 4 bases from J, with 11 bases between. CDR3 residues: CASSQLGSQNQPQHF. The CDR3 DNA sequence: TGTGCCAGCAGCCAATTGGGCAGCCAAAATCAGCCCCAGCATTTT.

This chain connects TRBV7-8 to TRBJ1-1, with 7 bases that match TRBD1. With V trimmed by 8 bases and J by 8 bases, 5 bases remained unmatched. This CDR3 comprises 11 residues. Germline V gives CDR1 SGHVS, CDR2 FQNEAQ. This CDR3 is CASGGTAEAFF. The CDR3 nucleotides read TGTGCCAGCGGAGGGACAGCCGAAGCTTTCTTT.

This clone was picked up one time. This rearrangement joins TRBV5-1 to TRBJ1-2, with D perhaps matching TRBD1 (6 bases). CDR3 length: 13 amino acids. V was shortened by 4 bases and J by 4 bases, with 11 bases between the two germline ends. Germline V gene sequence: CDR1 SGHRS, CDR2 YFSETQ. The CDR3 DNA reads as TGCGCCAGCAGCGGGGGCGGGCTCTATGGCTACACCTTC. It yields the protein CASSGGGLYGYTF.

The chain combines TRBV30 with TRBJ1-1, with TRBD1 as a possible D gene (5 bases). CDR1 is GTSNPN and CDR2 is SVGIG in the germline V gene (reference sequence). CDR3 size: 13 residues. V was shortened by 2 bases and J by 7 bases, with 14 bases between the two germline ends. The CDR3 region has the DNA TGTGCCTGGAGTTCACAGGCGTTTGGTGAAGCTTTCTTT. Translation: CAWSSQAFGEAFF.

The chain links TRBV6-5 to TRBJ1-1, with a weak D call TRBD1 (5 bases). Germline CDR1 MNHEY, CDR2 SVGAGI. V was pared by 2 bases and J by 0 bases, with 13 bases between. This CDR3 has 16 residues. The CDR3: CASSYARAELNTEAFF. Written as DNA, the CDR3 is TGTGCCAGCAGTTACGCCAGGGCAGAATTGAACACTGAAGCTTTCTTT.